Presented here are 32 T cell receptor beta chains from one specimen sequenced in a study of Ad26.COV2.S vaccination and SARS-CoV-2 variants. TCRdb keeps only in-frame clones here, not all; method: immunoSEQ multiplex PCR. The sample yields fewer than 400,000 clones, 89% seen once. Sample treatment: roughly 19 received Ad26.COV2.S at low or high dose, single or two shots; roughly five received placebo; per-sample allocation not given. Sampling was done on day 63 after the first vaccine or placebo injection. The sample in question was peripheral blood, obtained in a trial of Ad26.COV2.S vaccine versus placebo. These receptors were collected from a person between 18 and 60 years old who received the Ad26.COV2.S COVID-19 vaccine or a placebo.

The rearrangement links TRBV9 to TRBJ2-1, with 10 positions matching TRBD2. Germline loops: CDR1 SGDLS, CDR2 YYNGEE. V trimming: 0 bases; J trimming: 8 bases; junction bases outside the gene matches: 17. CDR3 size: 19 residues. CDR3 protein: CASSVAVNSGRFVSHEQFF. The CDR3 coding sequence is TGTGCCAGCAGCGTAGCGGTGAATAGCGGGAGGTTCGTCAGCCATGAGCAGTTCTTC.

This clone has just a few counts. This chain uses TRBV6-2 or TRBV6-3 with TRBJ2-1, with 11 positions matching TRBD1. V trimming: 6 bases; J trimming: 3 bases; junction bases outside the gene matches: 13. The germline gives CDR1 MNHEY, CDR2 SVGEGT. The CDR3 extends over 18 amino acids. The CDR3 sequence is CASSGQGARGENYNEQFF. The CDR3 DNA follows: TGTGCCAGCAGCGGACAGGGGGCGCGGGGGGAAAACTACAATGAGCAGTTCTTC.

This clone was recorded at least ten times. The chain has TRBV6-2 or TRBV6-3 and TRBJ2-5, with no clear D. The CDR3 runs to 13 residues. Trimming pared 6 bases from V and 1 base from J, leaving 9 bases between. The V gene's germline CDR1 is MNHEY and CDR2 SVGEGT. CDR3 DNA sequence: TGTGCCAGCAGCAACTCCCCCCAAGAGACCCAGTACTTC. Its protein is CASSNSPQETQYF.

The chain carries TRBV7-8 and TRBJ2-2; D may be TRBD1 (5 bases). V was pared by 3 bases and J by 7 bases, with 15 bases between. In germline, CDR1 is SGHVS, CDR2 FQNEAQ. The CDR3 is 15 residues long. The CDR3 nucleotides read TGTGCCAGCAGCTTCAGGGATCCACTGGGCGGGGAGCTGTTTTTT. Amino acids: CASSFRDPLGGELFF.

The chain links TRBV28 to TRBJ2-4; 7 bases are shared with TRBD1. Unmatched junction bases numbered 11, after V lost 6 bases and J lost 0 bases. CDR1 is MDHEN, CDR2 SYDVKM, per germline. CDR3 length: 17 amino acids. The CDR3 DNA is TGTGCCAGCAGCGAGGACAGGCTAATTCTAGCCAAAAACATTCAGTACTTC. It specifies CASSEDRLILAKNIQYF.

V and J are TRBV18 and TRBJ1-4; D gene uncertain. The CDR3 length is 11 residues. The germline CDR1 and CDR2 sequences are KGHSH and LQKENI. The V gene lost 6 bases and the J gene lost 6 bases, with 5 bases spanning the gap. CDR3 nucleotides: TGTGCCAGCTCGGTGGATGAAAAACTGTTTTTT. Its translation: CASSVDEKLFF.

This chain joins TRBV6-5 and TRBJ1-2, with D possibly matching TRBD1 (6 bases). V dropped 6 bases and J dropped 3 bases, with 17 bases sitting between them. The CDR3 runs 15 residues. Per germline, CDR1 MNHEY and CDR2 SVGAGI. The CDR3 nucleotides read TGTGCCAGCAGCGCGGGACACGGAGCCTACTATGGCTACACCTTC. As protein: CASSAGHGAYYGYTF.

The V call is TRBV7-3, the J call TRBJ2-1; 9 nucleotides line up with TRBD1. The CDR3 loop spans 14 amino acids. Germline V lookup: CDR1 SGHTA, CDR2 FQGTGA. J lost 7 bases, V lost 4 bases, and 5 bases had no gene match. The CDR3, as DNA: TGTGCCAGCAGCTCTGGACAGGGGAAGAATGAGCAGTTCTTC. It specifies CASSSGQGKNEQFF.

The CDR3 DNA sequence: TGTGCCAGCAGTTTGCAGGGTCGCGATGAGCAGTTCTTC. Translating gives CASSLQGRDEQFF. The chain employs TRBV27 and TRBJ2-1; D perhaps matches TRBD1 (5 bases). Germline values: CDR1 MNHEY, CDR2 SMNVEV (reference sequence). The CDR3 is made up of 13 amino acids. Trimming took 3 bases from V and 8 from J, leaving 11 bases between them.

The rearrangement joins TRBV19 to TRBJ2-1, with unresolved D. Germline CDR1 LNHDA, CDR2 SQIVND (reference sequence). V dropped 1 base and J dropped 7 bases, with 5 bases sitting between them. The CDR3 is made up of 12 amino acids. The CDR3 reads CASSIGLNEQFF. CDR3 DNA sequence: TGTGCCAGTAGTATAGGGCTTAATGAGCAGTTCTTC.

The chain couples TRBV4-2 to TRBJ2-7; D is undetermined. With 4 bases removed from V and 1 base from J, the gap between germline ends came to 8 bases. Germline V lookup: CDR1 LGHNA, CDR2 YNFKEQ. The CDR3 has 13 amino acids. CDR3 amino acids: CASSPGLSYEQYF. The CDR3 DNA is TGTGCCAGCAGCCCAGGCCTTTCCTACGAGCAGTACTTC.

This chain links TRBV27 with TRBJ1-1, with no clear D. CDR1 is MNHEY, CDR2 SMNVEV, per germline (reference sequence). The CDR3 is 14 residues long. The germline V and J ends were trimmed by 3 bases and 0 bases, with 8 bases remaining between them. CDR3 sequence reads: CASSLAALNTEAFF. The CDR3 coding sequence is TGTGCCAGCAGTTTGGCAGCTTTGAACACTGAAGCTTTCTTT.

CDR3 DNA: TGTGCCAGCAGGTCAGGGGGGACCGGGGAGCTGTTTTTT. Translation: CASRSGGTGELFF. The rearrangement joins TRBV12-3 or TRBV12-4 to TRBJ2-2; D possibly corresponds to TRBD1 (7 bases). The CDR3 has 13 amino acids. Trimming cost V 6 bases and J 5 bases, with 10 bases left between them.

V is TRBV3-1 (or the pseudogene TRBV3-2) and J is TRBJ2-1; no clear D gene. Trimming took 5 bases from V and 5 from J, leaving 7 bases between them. The CDR3 totals 12 residues. CDR1 and CDR2 from the germline V gene are LGHDT and YNNKEL (reference sequence). The CDR3 spells CASSDFNNEQFF. DNA for the CDR3: TGTGCCAGCAGCGATTTTAACAATGAGCAGTTCTTC.

The chain links TRBV3-1 (or the pseudogene TRBV3-2) to TRBJ2-2, with D perhaps matching TRBD1 (5 bases). Germline-derived CDR1 and CDR2 are LGHDT and YNNKEL (reference sequence). CDR3 length: 15 residues. The V end was cut by 1 base, the J end by 4 bases, with 10 bases between. The CDR3, as DNA: TGTGCCAGCAGCCAAGGCAGGGTTTCCACCGGGGAGCTGTTTTTT. Its protein is CASSQGRVSTGELFF.

The chain links TRBV18 to TRBJ1-5; D is unclear. V was clipped by 2 bases and J by 3 bases, with 11 bases between them. Germline V gene data show CDR1 as KGHSH and CDR2 as LQKENI. CDR3 size: 15 residues. CDR3 sequence reads: CASSPTTRTNQPQHF. Here the CDR3 DNA reads TGTGCCAGCTCACCAACTACACGGACCAATCAGCCCCAGCATTTT.

This chain connects TRBV29-1 to TRBJ2-1, with 7 bases fitting TRBD2. This CDR3 comprises 14 residues. Germline loops: CDR1 SQVTM, CDR2 ANQGSEA. The ends lost 3 bases at V and 4 bases at J; junction bases unmatched: 6. The CDR3: CSVEGRENYNEQFF. The CDR3 DNA sequence: TGCAGCGTTGAGGGGCGGGAGAATTACAATGAGCAGTTCTTC.

This sequence joins TRBV5-1 and TRBJ1-1; the D gene is possibly TRBD1 (5 bases). V lost 0 bases and J lost 1, with 7 bases in between. The CDR3 is 14 residues long. CDR1 is SGHRS and CDR2 is YFSETQ in the germline V gene. The CDR3 DNA reads as TGCGCCAGCAGCTTGGCCCAGGGGAACACTGAAGCTTTCTTT. Amino acids: CASSLAQGNTEAFF.

CDR3 coding DNA: TGTGCCACTCGGGCCCCTACTTTGAACACTGAAGCTTTCTTT. It translates to CATRAPTLNTEAFF. This sequence joins TRBV19 and TRBJ1-1; D ambiguous. This CDR3 has 14 residues. The V end lost 10 bases, the J end lost 0 bases, and 15 bases lay between the germline ends. Germline values: CDR1 LNHDA, CDR2 SQIVND (reference sequence). The whole variable domain, remainder taken from reference TRBV19 and TRBJ1-1, is DGGITQSPKYLFRKEGQNVTLSCEQNLNHDAMYWYRQDPGQGLRLIYYSQIVNDFQKGDIAEGYSVSREKKESFPLTVTSAQKNPTAFYLCATRAPTLNTEAFFGQGTRLTVV.

The V and J genes are TRBV5-4 and TRBJ1-3, with D maybe TRBD1 (6 bases). Germline V gives CDR1 SGHNT, CDR2 YYREEE (reference sequence). V lost 4 bases and J 5 bases, leaving 16 bases between the germline ends. This CDR3 spans 15 amino acids. CDR3 in DNA: TGTGCCAGCAGCAGGCCGGGACACCAGAGAAACACCATATATTTT. As protein: CASSRPGHQRNTIYF.

V gene TRBV9 combines with J gene TRBJ2-5; 10 nucleotides agree with TRBD2. J was trimmed by 1 base and V by 3 bases; bases with no gene match: 9. Looked up from germline, CDR1 is SGDLS and CDR2 is YYNGEE. The CDR3 has 17 amino acids. The CDR3 DNA reads as TGTGCCAGCAGCGCTCATCGGACTAGCGGACCCCAAGAGACCCAGTACTTC. It yields the protein CASSAHRTSGPQETQYF.

The V and J genes are TRBV9 and TRBJ2-7; 7 positions agree with TRBD1. Trimming took 4 bases from V and 3 from J; bases not matched to a gene: 10. This CDR3 has 15 amino acids. Germline-derived CDR1 and CDR2 are SGDLS and YYNGEE. The DNA of the CDR3 is TGTGCCAGCAGCCCCACCCCGGGACAGATCTACGAGCAGTACTTC. Translation gives CASSPTPGQIYEQYF. Full variable domain (missing parts from reference TRBV9 and TRBJ2-7): DSGVTQTPKHLITATGQRVTLRCSPRSGDLSVYWYQQSLDQGLQFLIQYYNGEERAKGNILERFSAQQFPDLHSELNLSSLELGDSALYFCASSPTPGQIYEQYFGPGTRLTVT.

The chain recombines TRBV6-5 with TRBJ2-1; no reliable D call. The CDR3 is 13 residues long. V was shortened by 7 bases and J by 0 bases, with 7 bases between the two germline ends. The germline gives CDR1 MNHEY, CDR2 SVGAGI. The chain's CDR3 is CASKASSYNEQFF. The CDR3 DNA follows: TGTGCCAGCAAAGCGAGCTCCTACAATGAGCAGTTCTTC.

The chain employs TRBV9 and TRBJ1-6; D remains unclear. Trimming took 3 bases from V and 10 from J, leaving 14 bases between them. This CDR3 spans 14 amino acids. The germline V gene encodes CDR1 SGDLS and CDR2 YYNGEE. The CDR3 DNA sequence: TGTGCCAGCAGCGCCCTAATTGTAGGATCACCCCTCCACTTT. This gives the protein CASSALIVGSPLHF.

The rearrangement uses TRBV20-1 and TRBJ1-1; tentatively, D is TRBD1 (6 bases). Trimming removed 3 bases at V and 5 bases at J, with 13 bases between. Germline-derived CDR1 and CDR2 are DFQATT and SNEGSKA (reference sequence). This CDR3 has 13 residues. This chain's CDR3 is CSASRGAGTEAFF. CDR3 bases: TGCAGTGCTAGTCGGGGGGCTGGAACTGAAGCTTTCTTT.

The rearrangement links TRBV10-2 to TRBJ1-5; D is undetermined. The CDR3 has 12 amino acids. The V end lost 8 bases, the J end lost 1 base, and 6 bases lay between the germline ends. Germline-derived CDR1 and CDR2 are WSHSY and SAAADI. CDR3 amino acids: CASSPSNQPQHF. As DNA, the CDR3 is TGCGCCAGCTCCCCGAGCAATCAGCCCCAGCATTTT.

The chain carries TRBV5-5 and TRBJ1-4; 7 positions agree with TRBD1. Germline CDR1 is SGHKS and CDR2 is YYEKEE (reference sequence). The CDR3 length is 15 residues. After removal of 4 bases from V and 5 bases from J, the junction contained 8 bases not matched to a gene. In DNA form, the CDR3 reads TGTGCCAGCAGCCTCACCGGGACAGTGAATGAAAAACTGTTTTTT. It specifies CASSLTGTVNEKLFF.

The genes are TRBV5-6 and TRBJ1-6, with a tentative D call TRBD1 (5 bases). This CDR3 has 17 amino acids. Germline loops: CDR1 SGHDT, CDR2 YYEEEE. Trimming took off 3 bases at V and 8 bases at J, with 21 bases between the two ends. The CDR3 region has the DNA TGTGCCAGCAGCTCGATCTTTGGGGCGCTTCAGGATTCACCCCTCCACTTT. This translates into CASSSIFGALQDSPLHF.

CDR3 sequence (DNA): TGTGCCAGCAGCTTATCAGGACGCGGGGAGCTGTTTTTT. This encodes CASSLSGRGELFF. The chain has TRBV11-3 and TRBJ2-2, with D hard to call. CDR1 and CDR2 from the germline V gene are SGHNT and YENEEA. The V end lost 2 bases, the J end lost 7 bases, and 8 bases lay between the germline ends. The CDR3 is made up of 13 amino acids.

The chain carries TRBV5-1 and TRBJ2-5; possible D gene TRBD2, 5 bases. Germline CDR1 is SGHRS and CDR2 is YFSETQ. The CDR3 contains 16 residues. With 1 base removed from V and 1 base from J, the gap between germline ends came to 14 bases. CDR3 protein: CASSLYQGGFQETQYF. The CDR3 DNA reads as TGCGCCAGCAGCTTGTACCAAGGCGGGTTCCAAGAGACCCAGTACTTC.

V and J are TRBV28 and TRBJ1-5; 8 bases fit TRBD1. The CDR3 is made up of 15 amino acids. The V gene's germline CDR1 is MDHEN and CDR2 SYDVKM. Trimming removed 2 bases from V and 6 bases from J; junction bases left unmatched: 6. The CDR3 DNA reads as TGTGCCAGCAGTTTAAGGCAGGGGGCAGGTCAGCCCCAGCATTTT. Its translation is CASSLRQGAGQPQHF.

This clone was recorded once. The genes are TRBV6-5 and TRBJ1-2; 7 nucleotides align to TRBD1. Germline V gives CDR1 MNHEY, CDR2 SVGAGI. The ends lost 2 bases at V and 6 bases at J; junction bases unmatched: 9. The CDR3 is 15 residues long. CDR3: CASSYAARTGHGYTF. DNA for the CDR3: TGTGCCAGCAGTTACGCAGCCAGGACAGGCCATGGCTACACCTTC.